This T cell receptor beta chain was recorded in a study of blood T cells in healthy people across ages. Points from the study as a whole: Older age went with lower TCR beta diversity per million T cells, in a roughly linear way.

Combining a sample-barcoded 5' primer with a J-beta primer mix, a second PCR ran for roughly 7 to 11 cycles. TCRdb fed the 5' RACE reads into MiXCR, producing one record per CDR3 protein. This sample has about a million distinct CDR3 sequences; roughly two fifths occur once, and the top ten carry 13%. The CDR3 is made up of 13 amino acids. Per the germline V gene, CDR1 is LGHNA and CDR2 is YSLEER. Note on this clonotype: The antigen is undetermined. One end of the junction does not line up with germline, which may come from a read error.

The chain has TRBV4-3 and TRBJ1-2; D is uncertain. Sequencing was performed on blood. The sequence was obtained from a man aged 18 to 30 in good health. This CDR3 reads CASSQDISYGYTF. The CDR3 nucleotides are TGTGCCAGCAGCCAAGACATATCCTATGGCTACACCTTC.